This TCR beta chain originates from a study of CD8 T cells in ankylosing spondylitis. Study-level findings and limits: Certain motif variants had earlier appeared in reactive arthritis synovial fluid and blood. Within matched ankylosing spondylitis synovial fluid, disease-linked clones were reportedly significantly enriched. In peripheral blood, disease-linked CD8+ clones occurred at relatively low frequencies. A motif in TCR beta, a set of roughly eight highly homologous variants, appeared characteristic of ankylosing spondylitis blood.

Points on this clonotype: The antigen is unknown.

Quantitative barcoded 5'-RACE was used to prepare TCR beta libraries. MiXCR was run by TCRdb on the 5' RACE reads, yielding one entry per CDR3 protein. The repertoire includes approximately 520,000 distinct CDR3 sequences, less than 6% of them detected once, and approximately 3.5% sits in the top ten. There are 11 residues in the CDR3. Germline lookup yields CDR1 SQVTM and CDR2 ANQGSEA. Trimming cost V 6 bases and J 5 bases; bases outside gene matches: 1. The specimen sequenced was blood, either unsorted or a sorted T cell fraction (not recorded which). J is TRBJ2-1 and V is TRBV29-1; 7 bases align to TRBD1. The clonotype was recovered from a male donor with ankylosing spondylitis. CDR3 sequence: CSVGQDNEQFF. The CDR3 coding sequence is TGCAGCGTCGGACAGGACAATGAGCAGTTCTTC.